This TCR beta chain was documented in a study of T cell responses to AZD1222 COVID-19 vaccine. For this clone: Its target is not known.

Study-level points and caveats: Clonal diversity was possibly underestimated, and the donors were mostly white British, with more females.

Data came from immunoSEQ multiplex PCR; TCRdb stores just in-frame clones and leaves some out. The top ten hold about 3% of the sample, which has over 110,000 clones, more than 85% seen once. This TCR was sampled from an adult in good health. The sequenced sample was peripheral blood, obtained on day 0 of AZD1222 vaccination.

The CDR3 spells CASSDRETQYF. CDR3 in DNA: TGTGCCAGCAGTGATCGGGAGACCCAGTACTTC. The chain has TRBV6-1 and TRBJ2-5; no definite D call. The CDR3 extends over 11 amino acids. Germline assignment: CDR1 MNHNS and CDR2 SASEGT. V lost 3 bases and J 5 bases, leaving 4 bases between the germline ends.